The present TCR beta chain was sequenced within a study of cytomegalovirus exposure and HLA in healthy donors. Study results and caveats: V- and J-gene trimming of TCR beta was linked (in a later analysis) to a missense DCLRE1C variant.

Concerning this clone: Antigen unknown.

This CDR3 contains 16 residues. After removal of 1 base from V and 4 bases from J, the junction contained 7 bases not matched to a gene. From germline, CDR1 is SGHRS and CDR2 YFSETQ. The PCR made use of 60 Vbeta and 13 Jbeta primers. Data came from immunoSEQ multiplex PCR; TCRdb stores just in-frame clones and leaves some out. Of tens of thousands of clones in the sample, roughly two thirds were seen once. The rearrangement links TRBV5-1 to TRBJ2-3; TRBD1 aligns across 9 bases. This sequence was found in a woman between 45 and 65 years old in good health and CMV-seropositive. Sequences were obtained from PBMCs. The CDR3 DNA follows: TGCGCCAGCAGCTTGACAGGGGGCGTCTTGCCAGATACGCAGTATTTT. Translation gives CASSLTGGVLPDTQYF.